Sequencing of this T cell receptor (beta chain) was carried out in a study of T cells after yellow fever vaccination. Study-level findings and limits: Post-booster reappearance was seen for most primary-vaccination clones (around 97% CD4, around 88% CD8).

Note on this clonotype: Antigen unknown.

Germline CDR1 is SQVTM and CDR2 is ANQGSEA. This CDR3 region has 14 residues. V was pared by 4 bases and J by 1 base, with 10 bases between. A 5'RACE template-switching step, the method used to make TCR cDNA, added a universal primer site and UMIs. TCRdb reprocessed the 5' RACE reads with MiXCR, giving one entry per CDR3 protein. Of under 600,000 distinct CDR3 sequences listed, roughly a fifth are singletons. This chain joins TRBV29-1 and TRBJ2-2; D remains unclear. The input for sequencing was PBMCs, taken more than 20 days after the first yellow fever vaccination. This receptor was obtained from a man younger than 35 who received the YFV17D yellow fever vaccine. Here the CDR3 DNA reads TGCAGCGTTGTACTCAGGCTGAACACCGGGGAGCTGTTTTTT. This codes for CSVVLRLNTGELFF.